The T cell receptor (beta chain) described here comes from a study of CD8+ T cells in alopecia areata. Study details: Percent of scalp involved defined treated patients' severity scores. Study-wide findings and caveats: The study found higher clonality in lesional than normal scalp, especially in alopecia totalis/universalis. Scalp data also include sequences from resident alphabeta T cells of normal skin.

Treatment: oral pan-JAK inhibitor, 5-10 mg twice daily. The authors extracted RNA and reverse transcribed it into cDNA as the sequencing template. Assay used: immunoSEQ multiplex PCR; TCRdb lists only in-frame clones, some missing. Here the sample spans some 190,000 clones, roughly 70% being singletons. This clone has just a few counts. Its antigen is as yet unknown. Germline V lookup: CDR1 SGHTA, CDR2 FQGNSA. V lost 2 bases, J lost 7 bases, and 9 bases lay in between. The CDR3 runs to 12 residues. The chain uses TRBV7-2 and TRBJ2-7; D uncertain. The sequenced sample was CD4+ T cells sorted from blood, obtained between weeks 49 and 50, from a patient treated with tofacitinib. This clonotype was sampled from a human donor with alopecia areata. CDR3 protein: CASSLSPGEQYF. The CDR3 region has the DNA TGTGCCAGCAGCTTAAGTCCCGGGGAGCAGTACTTC.